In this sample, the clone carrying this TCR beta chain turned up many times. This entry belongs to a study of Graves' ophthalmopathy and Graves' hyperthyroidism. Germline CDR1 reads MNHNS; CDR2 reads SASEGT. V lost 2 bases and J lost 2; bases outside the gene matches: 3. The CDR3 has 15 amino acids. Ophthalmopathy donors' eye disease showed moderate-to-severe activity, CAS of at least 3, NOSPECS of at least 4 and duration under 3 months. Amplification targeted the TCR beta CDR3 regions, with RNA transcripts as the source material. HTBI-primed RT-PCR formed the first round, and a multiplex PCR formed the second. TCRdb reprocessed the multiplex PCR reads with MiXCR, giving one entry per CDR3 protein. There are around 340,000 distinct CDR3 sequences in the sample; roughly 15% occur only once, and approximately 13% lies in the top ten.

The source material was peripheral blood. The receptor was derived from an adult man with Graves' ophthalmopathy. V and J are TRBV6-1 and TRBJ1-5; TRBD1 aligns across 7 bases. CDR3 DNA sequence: TGTGCCAGCAGTGAACACAGGGGAGGCAATCAGCCCCAGCATTTT. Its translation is CASSEHRGGNQPQHF.